Below are 9 T cell receptor beta chains sequenced from a single sample in a study of technical replicates of blood from a few donors (dated 2017 in TCRdb). Receptors were amplified or captured by the immunoSEQ multiplex PCR assay. TCRdb stores this immuneACCESS table with in-frame sequences only. Part of the clones is absent; in the studies checked, under half of the shortfall reflects unresolved V genes, and no reason is known for the rest. The sample contains some 68,000 clones, around nine tenths of them found a single time. The ten biggest clones cover around 0.34% of the sample. The sample was T cells isolated from PBMCs. Receptor source: a human donor in good health.

This sequence joins TRBV4-1 and TRBJ2-7; D unclear. CDR1 and CDR2 from the germline V gene are MGHRA and YSYEKL. The CDR3 totals 13 residues. V lost 0 bases, J lost 4 bases, and 7 bases lay in between. The CDR3: CASSQDRSYEQYF. Here the CDR3 DNA reads TGCGCCAGCAGCCAAGACCGGTCTTACGAGCAGTACTTC.

This chain links TRBV11-1 with TRBJ2-7, with a tentative D call TRBD1 (6 bases). Looked up from germline, CDR1 is SGHAT and CDR2 is FQDESV (reference sequence). This CDR3 contains 17 residues. The V end lost 1 base, the J end lost 4 bases, and 20 bases lay between the germline ends. As DNA, the CDR3 is TGTGCCAGCAGCTTAGAGCGGAGGTACAGGGTGGGGTACGAGCAGTACTTC. It codes for CASSLERRYRVGYEQYF.

V gene TRBV7-8 combines with J gene TRBJ2-7; 7 bases are a match to TRBD2. CDR1 and CDR2 (germline): SGHVS, FQNEAQ. This CDR3 region has 13 residues. V shed 3 bases, J shed 3 bases, and the junction held 2 bases outside the gene matches. The CDR3: CASSLAGVYEQYF. DNA for the CDR3: TGTGCCAGCAGCTTGGCGGGAGTCTACGAGCAGTACTTC.

The V gene is TRBV28, the J gene TRBJ2-5, with D perhaps TRBD2 (5 bases). Germline values: CDR1 MDHEN, CDR2 SYDVKM. With 6 bases removed from V and 1 base from J, the gap between germline ends came to 12 bases. The CDR3 has 14 residues. The DNA of the CDR3 is TGTGCCAGCAGGAGAGGGCCTAGCCAAGAGACCCAGTACTTC. This gives the protein CASRRGPSQETQYF.

J is TRBJ2-2 and V is TRBV7-9; no reliable D call. V lost 3 bases and J lost 2, with 7 bases in between. Germline V CDR1 and CDR2: SEHNR, FQNEAQ (reference sequence). The length of the CDR3 is 14 residues. In DNA form, the CDR3 reads TGTGCCAGCAGCTTCGACACTAACACCGGGGAGCTGTTTTTT. It translates to CASSFDTNTGELFF.

The V call is TRBV27, the J call TRBJ2-7; 11 nucleotides line up with TRBD2. CDR1 and CDR2 from the germline V gene are MNHEY and SMNVEV (reference sequence). This CDR3 is 15 amino acids long. V trimming: 2 bases; J trimming: 2 bases; junction bases outside the gene matches: 2. Written as DNA, the CDR3 is TGTGCCAGCAGTTTAGTAGCGGGAGGGACCTACGAGCAGTACTTC. It codes for CASSLVAGGTYEQYF.

This chain connects TRBV10-1 to TRBJ1-2; 8 nucleotides match TRBD1. Trimming cost V 0 bases and J 8 bases; bases outside gene matches: 2. Germline lookup yields CDR1 WNHNN and CDR2 SYGVQD (reference sequence). The CDR3 contains 13 residues. The CDR3 is CASSESTGDGYTF. In DNA form, the CDR3 reads TGCGCCAGCAGTGAGTCGACAGGGGACGGCTACACCTTC.

The chain is built from TRBV2 and TRBJ2-2; 9 positions agree with TRBD1. This CDR3 region has 15 residues. From germline, CDR1 is SNHLY and CDR2 FYNNEI. Unmatched junction bases numbered 10, after V lost 6 bases and J lost 8 bases. CDR3 bases: TGTGCCAGCAGGCCCGGGACAGGGATTATTGGGGAGCTGTTTTTT. Protein sequence: CASRPGTGIIGELFF.

The V gene is TRBV7-2, the J gene TRBJ1-5, with a tentative D call TRBD1 (5 bases). V lost 4 bases and J 3 bases, leaving 16 bases between the germline ends. From germline, CDR1 is SGHTA and CDR2 FQGNSA. This CDR3 has 16 residues. Here the CDR3 reads CASSSSGHSNNQPQHF. For the CDR3, the DNA is TGTGCCAGCAGCTCCTCAGGGCATAGTAACAATCAGCCCCAGCATTTT.